This is a list of T cell receptor beta chains from one sample in a study of breast tumors, draining lymph nodes, adjacent tissues. TCRdb used MiXCR to reprocess the multiplex PCR reads, holding one entry per CDR3 protein. The table records about 230,000 distinct CDR3 sequences, roughly 30% of them present only once. The specimen was axillary lymph node tissue. These receptors all come from a female donor with breast cancer. Some clones in this sample may be carry-over from other donors' samples. Both conserved end residues are part of each CDR3. Fields, in order: CDR3 DNA, CDR3 protein, V gene, J gene, D gene, clone size. The D gene is left open where the match is weak. The size of a clone is reported for some rows only, either as once, few or many, or as a class for expanded clones.

DNA: TGCAGTGCTAGAGATGGTCGGGACAGGGTGGAGACCCAGCATTTT
CDR3: CSARDGRDRVETQHF
V: TRBV20-1
J: TRBJ1-5
D: TRBD1
size: once

DNA: TGCAGTGCTAGAGTGGGGACAGGGCACAATGAGCAGTTCTTC
CDR3: CSARVGTGHNEQFF
V: TRBV20-1
J: TRBJ2-1
D: TRBD1
size: many

DNA: TGCGCCAGCAGCTTGCGGGCGCGACAGGGGCAAGAGACCCAGTACTTC
CDR3: CASSLRARQGQETQYF
V: TRBV5-1
J: TRBJ2-5
D: TRBD1
size: -

DNA: TGTGCCAGCAGCTCTTACAGGGGGCGACCTGATCTGGAGCAAGCGGGAGGGCCAGCCAATGAGCAGTTCTTC
CDR3: CASSSYRGRPDLEQAGGPANEQFF
V: TRBV7-3
J: TRBJ2-1
D: -
size: -

DNA: TGTGCCAGCAGTTTCGCAGCGGGAGGGATTACAATGAAGCAGTTCTTC
CDR3: CASSFAAGGITMKQFF
V: TRBV28
J: TRBJ2-1
D: TRBD2
size: -

DNA: TGTGCCAGTAGTATAAGGCGGGAAAAACTGTTTTTT
CDR3: CASSIRREKLFF
V: TRBV19
J: TRBJ1-4
D: -
size: -

DNA: TGTGCCAGCAGCTTAGCGGGAAGGGATGAGCAGTTCTTC
CDR3: CASSLAGRDEQFF
V: TRBV7-2
J: TRBJ2-1
D: -
size: once

DNA: TGCAGTGCCGATTCAAGGGAGGAGGGAGGATTATATGGCTACACCTTC
CDR3: CSADSREEGGLYGYTF
V: TRBV20-1
J: TRBJ1-2
D: -
size: -

DNA: TGTGCCAGCAGCCGAGACAGGGTAGGGTCCTACGAGCAGTACTTC
CDR3: CASSRDRVGSYEQYF
V: TRBV12-3/TRBV12-4
J: TRBJ2-7
D: TRBD1
size: many

DNA: TGTGCCAGCAGCCCCCGTAGCGGGAGTAACTACAATGAGCAGTTCTTC
CDR3: CASSPRSGSNYNEQFF
V: TRBV6-5
J: TRBJ2-1
D: TRBD2
size: few

DNA: TGTGCCTGGAGTGTACCTGGTTTGGATGAAAAACTGTTTTTT
CDR3: CAWSVPGLDEKLFF
V: TRBV30
J: TRBJ1-4
D: -
size: many

DNA: TGTGCCAGCAACTTGAGGGGAGTCCAAGAGACCCAGTACTTC
CDR3: CASNLRGVQETQYF
V: TRBV7-9
J: TRBJ2-5
D: -
size: -

DNA: TGTGCCAGCAGCTTCCCGCCGAACACCGGGGAGCTGTTTTTT
CDR3: CASSFPPNTGELFF
V: TRBV5-4
J: TRBJ2-2
D: -
size: many

DNA: TGTGCCAGCAGCTTACTACCTAGCGGGAGGGTAGGAAATGAGCAGTTCTTC
CDR3: CASSLLPSGRVGNEQFF
V: TRBV7-2
J: TRBJ2-1
D: TRBD2
size: many

DNA: TGTGCCAGCAGCTCAAGCGGGACTCTCTCCTACGAGCAGTACTTC
CDR3: CASSSSGTLSYEQYF
V: TRBV7-9
J: TRBJ2-7
D: TRBD2
size: many

DNA: TGTGCCAGCAGAAATAACGGGGAGCTGTTTTTT
CDR3: CASRNNGELFF
V: TRBV2
J: TRBJ2-2
D: -
size: many

DNA: TGTGCCAGCTCGAGGGCTAACTATGGCTACACCTTC
CDR3: CASSRANYGYTF
V: TRBV25-1
J: TRBJ1-2
D: -
size: many

DNA: TGTGCCAGCAGCTTAGAACAGGGACGGTCCGGGGAGCTGTTTTTT
CDR3: CASSLEQGRSGELFF
V: TRBV7-8
J: TRBJ2-2
D: -
size: -

DNA: TGTGCCAGCAGCTTAGACAGCCACGACACCGGGGAGCTGTTTTTT
CDR3: CASSLDSHDTGELFF
V: TRBV7-8
J: TRBJ2-2
D: -
size: -

DNA: TGTGTGCCACCTCCCTGGGCGACGACCGGGCCGTTGAGGAGAAACATTCAGTACTTC
CDR3: CVPPPWATTGPLRRNIQYF
V: TRBV6-4
J: TRBJ2-4
D: -
size: few

DNA: TGTGCCAGTAGCCAGAAGGGGACTATGGTTCAGTACTTC
CDR3: CASSQKGTMVQYF
V: TRBV19
J: TRBJ2-4
D: TRBD2
size: many

DNA: TGTGCCACCAGCCCGAGCGGAAGGGCCCCCGAGACCCAGTACTTC
CDR3: CATSPSGRAPETQYF
V: TRBV15
J: TRBJ2-5
D: -
size: -

DNA: TGTGCCAGCCAACAGGGGTTCAGCATTCAGTACTTC
CDR3: CASQQGFSIQYF
V: TRBV19
J: TRBJ2-4
D: TRBD1
size: many

DNA: TGCAGTGCTAGAGATGGAGCAGGCTCCAATCAGCCCCAGCATTTT
CDR3: CSARDGAGSNQPQHF
V: TRBV20-1
J: TRBJ1-5
D: -
size: many

DNA: TGCAGTGCTAGAGATTGGGCGGAGTCAAGGGATGAGCAGTTCTTC
CDR3: CSARDWAESRDEQFF
V: TRBV20-1
J: TRBJ2-1
D: -
size: -

DNA: TGTGCCAGCAGCGGACGCTACTATGGCTACACCTTC
CDR3: CASSGRYYGYTF
V: TRBV7-2
J: TRBJ1-2
D: -
size: many

DNA: TGCGCCAGCAGCCCAAGACAGGGAGGGGGGACAGATACGCAGTATTTT
CDR3: CASSPRQGGGTDTQYF
V: TRBV5-1
J: TRBJ2-3
D: -
size: many

DNA: TGTGCCAGCAGCGGGGGGGGAAAGGAGACCCAGTACTTC
CDR3: CASSGGGKETQYF
V: TRBV9
J: TRBJ2-5
D: TRBD2
size: -

DNA: TGTGCCAGCTCACGGGACTACAGCTCCTACGAGCAGTACTTC
CDR3: CASSRDYSSYEQYF
V: TRBV18
J: TRBJ2-7
D: TRBD2
size: many

DNA: TGTGCCAGCAGCTCTGGACAGGGGGTTAATCAGCCCCAGCATTTT
CDR3: CASSSGQGVNQPQHF
V: TRBV6-5
J: TRBJ1-5
D: TRBD1
size: once

DNA: TGTGCCAGCAGTTTAGGTGCAGGTTATAATTCACCCCTCCACTTT
CDR3: CASSLGAGYNSPLHF
V: TRBV12-3/TRBV12-4
J: TRBJ1-6
D: -
size: many